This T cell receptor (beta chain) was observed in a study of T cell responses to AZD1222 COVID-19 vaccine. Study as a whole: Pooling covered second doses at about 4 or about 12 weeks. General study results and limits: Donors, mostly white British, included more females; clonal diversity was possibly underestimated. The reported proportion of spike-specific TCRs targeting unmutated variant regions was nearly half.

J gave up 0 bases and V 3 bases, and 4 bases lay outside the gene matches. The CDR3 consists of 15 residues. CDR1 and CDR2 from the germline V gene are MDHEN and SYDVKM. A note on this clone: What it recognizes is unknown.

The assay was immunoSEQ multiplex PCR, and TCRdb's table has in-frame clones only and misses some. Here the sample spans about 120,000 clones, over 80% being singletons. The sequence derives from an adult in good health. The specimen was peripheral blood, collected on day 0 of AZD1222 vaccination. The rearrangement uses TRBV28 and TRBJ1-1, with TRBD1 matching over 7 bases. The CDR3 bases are TGTGCCAGCAGTTTCCTTCAGGGGGTGAACACTGAAGCTTTCTTT. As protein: CASSFLQGVNTEAFF.